This passage covers 3 T cell receptor beta chains from one sample sequenced in a study of T cells in Graves' hyperthyroidism and ophthalmopathy (dated by TCRdb to between 2019 and 2020). The library came from multiplex PCR. Sequencing used an Illumina HiSeq 2000. The TCR beta CDR3 regions were amplified from RNA transcripts. The first round of RT-PCR for the TCR CDR3 was performed with the HTBI primer set and the Qiagen OneStep RT-PCR kit. TCRdb passed the public sequencing reads through fastp at Q25 and MiXCR, retaining productive beta sequences. A single entry per CDR3 protein holds the most common genes and DNA from its merged rows. A total of 150,000 or so distinct CDR3 sequences appear in this sample, approximately 20% of them only once. Together, the top ten hold over 60% of the sample. The sample was blood. The receptors were sampled from a woman aged 50 to 60 with Graves' hyperthyroidism that later progressed to Graves' ophthalmopathy.

This clonotype was observed many times. The chain links TRBV11-2 to TRBJ2-2; 8 positions match TRBD1. This CDR3 has 16 residues. Germline assignment: CDR1 SGHAT and CDR2 FQNNGV. Trimming at V came to 2 bases and at J to 1 base, leaving 3 bases not matched to a gene. In DNA, the CDR3 is TGTGCCAGCAGCTTATCAGGGGGCTGGAACACCGGGGAGCTGTTTTTT. Residues: CASSLSGGWNTGELFF.

This clonotype came up a few times. V gene TRBV12-3 or TRBV12-4 combines with J gene TRBJ2-2; perhaps D is TRBD1 or TRBD2 (6 bases each). The CDR3 sequence is 13 residues long. Between the trimmed V and J ends, which lost 6 bases and 7 bases, there was a span of 12 bases. The CDR3 reads CASRGRTVGELFF. CDR3 nucleotides: TGTGCCAGCAGGGGGAGGACAGTCGGGGAGCTGTTTTTT.

This clonotype was seen ten or more times. This CDR3 reads CASSFRRNTEAFF. As DNA, the CDR3 is TGTGCCAGCAGTTTCAGACGGAACACTGAAGCTTTCTTT. V and J are TRBV12-3 or TRBV12-4 and TRBJ1-1; D is uncertain. V was trimmed by 3 bases and J by 1 base, leaving 6 bases between them. This CDR3 comprises 13 residues.